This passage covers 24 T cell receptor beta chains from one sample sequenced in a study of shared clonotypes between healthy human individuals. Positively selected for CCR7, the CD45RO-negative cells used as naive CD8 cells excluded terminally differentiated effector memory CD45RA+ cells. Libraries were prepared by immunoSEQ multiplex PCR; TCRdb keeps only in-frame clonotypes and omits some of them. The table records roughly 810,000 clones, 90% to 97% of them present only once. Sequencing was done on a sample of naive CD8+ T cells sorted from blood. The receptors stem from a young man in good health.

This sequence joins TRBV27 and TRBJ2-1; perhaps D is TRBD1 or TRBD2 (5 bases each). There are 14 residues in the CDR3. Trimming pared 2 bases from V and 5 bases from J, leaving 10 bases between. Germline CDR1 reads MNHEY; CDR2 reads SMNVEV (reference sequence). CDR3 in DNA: TGTGCCAGCAGTTTAGGGGGAGCCCACAATGAGCAGTTCTTC. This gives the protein CASSLGGAHNEQFF.

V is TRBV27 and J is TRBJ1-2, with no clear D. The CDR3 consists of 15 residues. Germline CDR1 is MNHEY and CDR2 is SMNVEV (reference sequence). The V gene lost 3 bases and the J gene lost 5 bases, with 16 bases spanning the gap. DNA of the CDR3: TGTGCCAGCAGTTTTAGGAGGGCCCATCCTTATGGCTACACCTTC. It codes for CASSFRRAHPYGYTF.

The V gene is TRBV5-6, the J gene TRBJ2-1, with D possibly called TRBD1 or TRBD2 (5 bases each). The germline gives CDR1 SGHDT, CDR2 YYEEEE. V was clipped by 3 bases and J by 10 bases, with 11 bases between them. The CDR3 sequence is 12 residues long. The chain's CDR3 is CASSSRDLEQFF. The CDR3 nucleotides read TGTGCCAGCAGCTCCCGGGACCTAGAGCAGTTCTTC.

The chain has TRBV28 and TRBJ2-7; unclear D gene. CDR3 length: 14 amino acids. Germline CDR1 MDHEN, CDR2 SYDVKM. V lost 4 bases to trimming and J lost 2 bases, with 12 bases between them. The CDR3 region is CASSSGSGAYEQYF. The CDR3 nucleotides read TGTGCCAGCAGTTCGGGCAGTGGGGCCTACGAGCAGTACTTC.

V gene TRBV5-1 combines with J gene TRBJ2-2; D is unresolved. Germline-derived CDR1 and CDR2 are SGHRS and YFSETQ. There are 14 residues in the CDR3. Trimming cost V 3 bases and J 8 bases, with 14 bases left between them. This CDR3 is CASSYLDVAGELFF. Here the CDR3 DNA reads TGCGCCAGCAGCTACCTAGACGTCGCTGGGGAGCTGTTTTTT.

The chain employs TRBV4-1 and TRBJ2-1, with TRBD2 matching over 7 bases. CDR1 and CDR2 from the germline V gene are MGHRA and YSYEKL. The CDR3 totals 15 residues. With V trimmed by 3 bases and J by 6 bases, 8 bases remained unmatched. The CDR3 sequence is CASSQGGPVFNEQFF. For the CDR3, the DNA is TGCGCCAGCAGCCAGGGAGGGCCTGTCTTCAATGAGCAGTTCTTC.

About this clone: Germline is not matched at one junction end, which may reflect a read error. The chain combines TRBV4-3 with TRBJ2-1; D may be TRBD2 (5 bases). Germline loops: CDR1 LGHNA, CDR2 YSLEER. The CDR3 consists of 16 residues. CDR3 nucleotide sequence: TGCGCCAGCAGCCAAGATTCGGGGAGCTCCCACAATGAGCAGTTCTTC. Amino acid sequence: CASSQDSGSSHNEQFF.

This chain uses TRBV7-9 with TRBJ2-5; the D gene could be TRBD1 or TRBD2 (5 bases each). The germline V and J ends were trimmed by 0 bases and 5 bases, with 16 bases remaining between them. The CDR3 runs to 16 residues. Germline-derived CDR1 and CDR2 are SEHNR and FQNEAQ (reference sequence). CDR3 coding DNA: TGTGCCAGCAGCTTAGCGCAAGTGGGGGTTGGGGAGACCCAGTACTTC. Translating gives CASSLAQVGVGETQYF.

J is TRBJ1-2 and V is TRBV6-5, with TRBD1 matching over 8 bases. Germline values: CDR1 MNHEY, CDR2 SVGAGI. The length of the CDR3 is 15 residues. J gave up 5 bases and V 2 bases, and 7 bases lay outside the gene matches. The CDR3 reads CASSYIVDRAYGYTF. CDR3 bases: TGTGCCAGCAGTTACATCGTGGACAGGGCATATGGCTACACCTTC.

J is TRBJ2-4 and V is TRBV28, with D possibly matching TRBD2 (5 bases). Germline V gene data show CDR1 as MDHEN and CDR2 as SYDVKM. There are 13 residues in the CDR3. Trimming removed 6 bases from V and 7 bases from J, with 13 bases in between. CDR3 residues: CASSLGSGNIQYF. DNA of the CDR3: TGTGCCAGCAGCCTTGGGAGCGGTAACATTCAGTACTTC.

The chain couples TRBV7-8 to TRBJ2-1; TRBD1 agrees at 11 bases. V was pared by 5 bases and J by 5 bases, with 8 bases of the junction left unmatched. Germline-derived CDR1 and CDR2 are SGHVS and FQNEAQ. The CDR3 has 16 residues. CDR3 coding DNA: TGTGCCAGCAGCCAGCCCCGGGACAGGGGGGACAATGAGCAGTTCTTC. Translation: CASSQPRDRGDNEQFF.

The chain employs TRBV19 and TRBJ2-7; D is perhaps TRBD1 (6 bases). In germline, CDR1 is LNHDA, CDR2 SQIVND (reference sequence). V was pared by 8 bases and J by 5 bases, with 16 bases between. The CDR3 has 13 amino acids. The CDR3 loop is CASSMGTTDEQYF. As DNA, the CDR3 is TGTGCCAGTTCCATGGGGACAACCGACGAGCAGTACTTC.

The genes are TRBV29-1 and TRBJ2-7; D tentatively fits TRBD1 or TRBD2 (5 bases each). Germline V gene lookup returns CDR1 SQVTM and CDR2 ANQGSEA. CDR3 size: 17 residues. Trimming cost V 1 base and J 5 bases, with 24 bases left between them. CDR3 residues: CSVEGHRQSGPLDEQYF. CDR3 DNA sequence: TGCAGCGTTGAAGGTCACAGGCAATCGGGACCCCTTGACGAGCAGTACTTC.

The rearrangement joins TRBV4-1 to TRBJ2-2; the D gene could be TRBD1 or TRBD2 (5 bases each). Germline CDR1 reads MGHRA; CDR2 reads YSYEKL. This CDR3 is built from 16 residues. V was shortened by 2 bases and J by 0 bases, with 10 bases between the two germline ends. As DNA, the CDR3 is TGCGCCAGCAGCCAAATTGGGACGGCGAACACCGGGGAGCTGTTTTTT. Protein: CASSQIGTANTGELFF.

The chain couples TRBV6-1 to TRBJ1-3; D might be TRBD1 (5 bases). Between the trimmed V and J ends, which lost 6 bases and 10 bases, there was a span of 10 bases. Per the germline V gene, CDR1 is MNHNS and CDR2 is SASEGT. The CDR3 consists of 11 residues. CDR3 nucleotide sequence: TGTGCCAGCAGACTCGAGGGGACCATATATTTT. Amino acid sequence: CASRLEGTIYF.

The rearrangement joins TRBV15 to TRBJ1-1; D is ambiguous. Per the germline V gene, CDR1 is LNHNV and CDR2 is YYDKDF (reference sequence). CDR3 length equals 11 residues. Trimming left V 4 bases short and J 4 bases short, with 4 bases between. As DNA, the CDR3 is TGTGCCACCAGCATCGGCACTGAAGCTTTCTTT. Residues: CATSIGTEAFF.

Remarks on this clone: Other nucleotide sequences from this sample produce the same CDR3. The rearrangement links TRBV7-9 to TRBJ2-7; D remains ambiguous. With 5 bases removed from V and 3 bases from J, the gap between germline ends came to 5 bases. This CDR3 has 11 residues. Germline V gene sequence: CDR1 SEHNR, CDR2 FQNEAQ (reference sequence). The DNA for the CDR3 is TGTGCCAGCAGCCTCAGCTACGAGCAGTACTTC. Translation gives CASSLSYEQYF. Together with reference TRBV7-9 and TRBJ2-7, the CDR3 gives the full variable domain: DTGVSQNPRHKITKRGQNVTFRCDPISEHNRLYWYRQTLGQGPEFLTYFQNEAQLEKSRLLSDRFSAERPKGSFSTLEIQRTEQGDSAMYLCASSLSYEQYFGPGTRLTVT.

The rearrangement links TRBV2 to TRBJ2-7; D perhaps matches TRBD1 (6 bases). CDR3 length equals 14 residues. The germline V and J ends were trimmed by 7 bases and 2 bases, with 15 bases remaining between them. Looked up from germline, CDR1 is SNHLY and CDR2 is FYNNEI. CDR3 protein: CASNTGTNPYEQYF. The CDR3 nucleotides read TGTGCCAGCAACACCGGGACAAACCCCTACGAGCAGTACTTC. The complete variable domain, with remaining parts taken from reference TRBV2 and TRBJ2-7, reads EPEVTQTPSHQVTQMGQEVILRCVPISNHLYFYWYRQILGQKVEFLVSFYNNEISEKSEIFDDQFSVERPDGSNFTLKIRSTKLEDSAMYFCASNTGTNPYEQYFGPGTRLTVT.

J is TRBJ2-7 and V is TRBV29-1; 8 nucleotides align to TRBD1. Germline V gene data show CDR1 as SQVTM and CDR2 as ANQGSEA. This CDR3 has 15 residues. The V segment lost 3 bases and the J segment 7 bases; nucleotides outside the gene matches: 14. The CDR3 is CSVDLPTGAQGEQYF. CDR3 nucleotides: TGCAGCGTTGACCTCCCGACAGGGGCCCAGGGGGAGCAGTACTTC.

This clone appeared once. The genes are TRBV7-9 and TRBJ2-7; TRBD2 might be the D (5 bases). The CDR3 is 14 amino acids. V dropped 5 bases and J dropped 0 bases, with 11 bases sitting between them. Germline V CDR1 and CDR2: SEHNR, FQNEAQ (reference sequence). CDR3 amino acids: CASSVPGNSYEQYF. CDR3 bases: TGTGCCAGCAGCGTACCGGGAAACTCCTACGAGCAGTACTTC.

CDR3 bases: TGTGCCAGCAGCTTAGACCGCGAGCAGTTCTTC. It yields the protein CASSLDREQFF. The gene calls are TRBV7-6 and TRBJ2-1; D is uncertain. CDR3 size: 11 residues. Germline V gene sequence: CDR1 SGHVS, CDR2 FNYEAQ. V dropped 1 base and J dropped 10 bases, with 5 bases sitting between them. The full variable domain, its missing parts supplied by reference TRBV7-6 and TRBJ2-1, is GAGVSQSPRYKVTKRGQDVALRCDPISGHVSLYWYRQALGQGPEFLTYFNYEAQQDKSGLPNDRFSAERPEGSISTLTIQRTEQRDSAMYRCASSLDREQFFGPGTRLTVL.

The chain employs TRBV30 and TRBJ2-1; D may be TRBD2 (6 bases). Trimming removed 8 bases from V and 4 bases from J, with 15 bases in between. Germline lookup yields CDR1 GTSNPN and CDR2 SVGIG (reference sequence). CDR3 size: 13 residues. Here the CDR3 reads CAHGDFGYNEQFF. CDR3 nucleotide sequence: TGTGCCCACGGGGACTTCGGATACAATGAGCAGTTCTTC.

CDR3 amino acids: CASSWAGGVNNEQFF. In DNA, the CDR3 is TGTGCCAGCAGTTGGGCGGGAGGGGTTAACAATGAGCAGTTCTTC. This chain uses TRBV28 with TRBJ2-1; 9 bases fit TRBD2. This CDR3 is 15 amino acids long. After removal of 4 bases from V and 5 bases from J, the junction contained 6 bases not matched to a gene. Germline loops: CDR1 MDHEN, CDR2 SYDVKM.

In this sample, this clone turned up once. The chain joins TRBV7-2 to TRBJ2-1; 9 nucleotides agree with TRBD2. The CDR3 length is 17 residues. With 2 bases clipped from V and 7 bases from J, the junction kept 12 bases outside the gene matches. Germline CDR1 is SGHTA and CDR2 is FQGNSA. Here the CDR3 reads CASSLFHWREGHNEQFF. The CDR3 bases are TGTGCCAGCAGCTTATTTCACTGGCGGGAGGGTCATAATGAGCAGTTCTTC.